The clone carrying this T cell receptor beta chain was detected only once. Its antigen is undetermined. These data originate in a study of cytomegalovirus exposure and HLA in healthy donors. Findings and limits, study-wide: A later analysis reportedly found that, within productive TCRs, an Asian-associated ancestry cluster had fewer N-insertions than the mean observed across the roughly 700 donors. Most CMV-associated TCR beta chains were later found to appear HLA-restricted. Earlier analysis found most TCR beta V segments productive about 90% or about 30% of the time. Later analysis placed DRB1 highest and HLA-C lowest in TCR association rates, which differed by HLA locus.

The CDR3 extends over 11 amino acids. The V end lost 7 bases, the J end lost 6 bases, and 9 bases lay between the germline ends. Germline assignment: CDR1 MDHEN and CDR2 SYDVKM. It was with 60 Vbeta and 13 Jbeta primers that the PCR ran. TCRdb's copy holds only in-frame clones and misses some; the assay was immunoSEQ multiplex PCR. This sample has roughly 87,000 clones, with roughly three quarters found just once. The sequenced material came from PBMCs. The TCR originated in a middle-aged woman in good health and CMV-seropositive. The chain employs TRBV28 and TRBJ1-1, with D unclear. The CDR3 loop is CASIGRAEAFF. Here the CDR3 DNA reads TGTGCCAGCATCGGGAGGGCTGAAGCTTTCTTT.